This T cell receptor (beta chain) was sequenced for a study of blood T cell repertoires in COVID-19. The CDR3 extends over 15 amino acids. Trimming took 0 bases from V and 8 from J; bases not matched to a gene: 5. The germline V gene encodes CDR1 SGHRS and CDR2 YFSETQ. Membership in each cohort depended on participant-reported clinical history. Profiled with immunoSEQ multiplex PCR; TCRdb holds only in-frame clones, not every one. In the table there are about 140,000 clones, approximately 84% of which are singletons. This clone occurred a few times. This TCR was recovered from a woman in her forties or fifties with acute COVID-19. V gene TRBV5-1 combines with J gene TRBJ2-4; 10 bases agree with TRBD2. The sample comprised PBMCs or T cells enriched from blood (not recorded which). CDR3 sequence (DNA): TGCGCCAGCAGCTTGGAGCCTAGCGGGAGTCACATTCAGTACTTC. Translating gives CASSLEPSGSHIQYF.